Below are 10 T cell receptor beta chains sequenced from a single sample in a study of PD-L1 blockade in urothelial cancer (dated by TCRdb to about 2017). The receptor library was made with the immunoSEQ multiplex PCR assay. TCRdb holds this immuneACCESS table with in-frame rearrangements only. Some clones are missing; in checked studies, unresolved V genes explain under half, and the rest has no known cause. For this sample the table gives roughly 84,000 clones, of which about 81% were detected only once. Of the sample, around a tenth is held by the ten largest clones. This specimen consisted of PBMCs, obtained around atezolizumab (anti-PD-L1) treatment. Receptors were obtained from a man aged 65 to 85 with urothelial cancer.

The gene calls are TRBV19 and TRBJ1-1; no clear D gene. Trimming pared 9 bases from V and 2 bases from J, leaving 19 bases between. Germline CDR1 reads LNHDA; CDR2 reads SQIVND (reference sequence). The CDR3 has 15 residues. This CDR3 is CASSITQEVNTEAFF. The CDR3, as DNA: TGTGCCAGCTCAATAACCCAGGAGGTTAACACTGAAGCTTTCTTT. The whole variable domain, remainder taken from reference TRBV19 and TRBJ1-1, is DGGITQSPKYLFRKEGQNVTLSCEQNLNHDAMYWYRQDPGQGLRLIYYSQIVNDFQKGDIAEGYSVSREKKESFPLTVTSAQKNPTAFYLCASSITQEVNTEAFFGQGTRLTVV.

The genes are TRBV15 and TRBJ1-4; 9 nucleotides agree with TRBD1. The CDR3 is 17 amino acids. Germline values: CDR1 LNHNV, CDR2 YYDKDF (reference sequence). The trim removed 0 bases at V and 8 bases at J, leaving 10 bases unmatched. CDR3 DNA: TGTGCCACCAGCAGAGATCAAGGGGACAGGGTGGGGGAAAAACTGTTTTTT. Encoded protein: CATSRDQGDRVGEKLFF.

The V and J genes are TRBV19 and TRBJ1-5, with D unresolved. Trimming removed 3 bases from V and 2 bases from J, with 11 bases in between. Germline-derived CDR1 and CDR2 are LNHDA and SQIVND (reference sequence). There are 15 residues in the CDR3. CDR3 sequence reads: CASSMEGTGNQPQHF. CDR3 DNA sequence: TGTGCCAGTAGTATGGAGGGTACGGGCAATCAGCCCCAGCATTTT.

The J gene is TRBJ2-6, the V gene TRBV28, with 7 bases that match TRBD1. CDR1 and CDR2 (germline): MDHEN, SYDVKM. The CDR3 contains 13 residues. Germline trimming cut 7 bases from V and 11 bases from J; bases unmatched to any gene: 8. The CDR3 here is CASKGGSLDVLTF. CDR3 DNA: TGTGCCAGCAAAGGGGGCTCCCTGGACGTCCTGACTTTC.

This clone was seen more than once but under ten times. The chain couples TRBV4-2 to TRBJ1-1, with no clear D. The V gene lost 4 bases and the J gene lost 2 bases, with 14 bases spanning the gap. The CDR3 length is 15 residues. Looked up from germline, CDR1 is LGHNA and CDR2 is YNFKEQ. The CDR3 nucleotides read TGTGCCAGCAGCCTCTCCCTCGGGTTTAACACTGAAGCTTTCTTT. Amino acid sequence: CASSLSLGFNTEAFF.

Comment on this clone: Other DNA sequences of this sample code for an identical CDR3. The genes are TRBV5-1 and TRBJ1-1, with 7 bases that match TRBD1. CDR1 SGHRS and CDR2 YFSETQ come from the germline V gene. The CDR3 totals 13 residues. J lost 4 bases, V lost 0 bases, and 0 bases had no gene match. CDR3: CASSLGTGTEAFF. DNA for the CDR3: TGCGCCAGCAGCTTGGGGACAGGCACTGAAGCTTTCTTT.

The V and J genes are TRBV6-5 and TRBJ1-1, with a weak D call TRBD1 (6 bases). The CDR3 consists of 14 residues. Germline V lookup: CDR1 MNHEY, CDR2 SVGAGI. Trimming pared 6 bases from V and 10 bases from J, leaving 21 bases between. The CDR3 spells CASSSGDIPLGAFF. CDR3 coding DNA: TGTGCCAGCAGCTCCGGGGACATCCCCCTGGGAGCTTTCTTT.

V and J are TRBV6-5 and TRBJ2-1; TRBD2 is a possible D gene (6 bases). Germline CDR1 MNHEY, CDR2 SVGAGI. CDR3 length: 13 amino acids. V was pared by 6 bases and J by 4 bases, with 10 bases between. The CDR3 region is CASRRGFYNEQFF. The CDR3 region has the DNA TGTGCCAGCAGGCGGGGCTTTTACAATGAGCAGTTCTTC.

The gene calls are TRBV11-2 and TRBJ2-1, with D unresolved. The CDR3 is made up of 12 amino acids. The germline gives CDR1 SGHAT, CDR2 FQNNGV. Trimming took 0 bases from V and 7 from J, leaving 4 bases between them. The chain's CDR3 is CASSLDRNEQFF. The CDR3 nucleotides read TGTGCCAGCAGCTTAGACCGGAATGAGCAGTTCTTC.

This clone was seen a handful of times. The CDR3 DNA reads TGTGCCAGCCGCAGTTCCTCTGGGGCCAACGTCCTGACTTTC. Translation gives CASRSSSGANVLTF. V usage is TRBV5-4 and J usage is TRBJ2-6; D not resolved. The CDR3 contains 14 residues. Looked up from germline, CDR1 is SGHNT and CDR2 is YYREEE (reference sequence). V lost 7 bases to trimming and J lost 0 bases, with 8 bases between them.